The clone carrying this TCR beta chain was detected only a few times. A single record per CDR3 protein comes from TCRdb applying MiXCR to the 5' RACE reads. The repertoire includes about 500,000 distinct CDR3 sequences, 17% of them detected once, and roughly 17% sits in the top ten. The data belong to a study of T cells after yellow fever vaccination. Across the study: Any fraction with a low cell number was prepared using SMART-Seq v4 Ultra Low Input.

Germline V gene data show CDR1 as SGHTS and CDR2 as YDEGEE. The V gene lost 4 bases and the J gene lost 8 bases, with 14 bases spanning the gap. The CDR3 totals 13 residues. The source of this sequence is a man between 18 and 29 years old who received the YFV17D yellow fever vaccine. The sample consisted of PBMCs, taken about 5 days after the first yellow fever vaccination. The chain couples TRBV5-8 to TRBJ2-3; TRBD2 is a possible D gene (6 bases). The CDR3, as DNA: TGTGCCAGCAGCCAGGCACGGGGGAGTACGCAGTATTTT. Its protein product is CASSQARGSTQYF.